A single sample gave rise to the 25 T cell receptor beta chains below, sequenced in a study of T cell responses to AZD1222 COVID-19 vaccine. Clones were sequenced by immunoSEQ multiplex PCR, and TCRdb holds only the in-frame ones, with some missing. Of about 190,000 clones in the sample, approximately 90% were seen once. Material: peripheral blood, obtained on day 0 of AZD1222 vaccination. The source of these receptors is an adult in good health.

The rearrangement joins TRBV7-8 to TRBJ2-7; no clear D. CDR3 size: 14 residues. V was trimmed by 6 bases and J by 5 bases, leaving 17 bases between them. Per the germline V gene, CDR1 is SGHVS and CDR2 is FQNEAQ. CDR3 sequence (DNA): TGTGCCAGCAGATACCTGGATGGCAGCGACGAGCAGTACTTC. This codes for CASRYLDGSDEQYF.

V is TRBV18 and J is TRBJ1-1, with D unclear. The germline CDR1 and CDR2 sequences are KGHSH and LQKENI. CDR3 length equals 16 residues. V was pared by 2 bases and J by 0 bases, with 13 bases between. CDR3 nucleotides: TGTGCCAGCTCACCAATAGGCGGGGTCATGAACACTGAAGCTTTCTTT. Its protein product is CASSPIGGVMNTEAFF. Full variable domain (remainder filled in from reference TRBV18 and TRBJ1-1): NAGVMQNPRHLVRRRGQEARLRCSPMKGHSHVYWYRQLPEEGLKFMVYLQKENIIDESGMPKERFSAEFPKEGPSILRIQQVVRGDSAAYFCASSPIGGVMNTEAFFGQGTRLTVV.

The genes are TRBV5-4 and TRBJ2-2, with D perhaps assigned TRBD1 or TRBD2 (5 bases each). Trimming stripped 0 bases from V and 1 base from J, with 10 bases between. Germline V gene sequence: CDR1 SGHNT, CDR2 YYREEE (reference sequence). The CDR3 consists of 16 residues. The CDR3 DNA reads TGTGCCAGCAGCTTGGGGGGGAGCAGGAACACCGGGGAGCTGTTTTTT. Residues: CASSLGGSRNTGELFF.

V is TRBV6-5 and J is TRBJ2-7; no reliable D call. The V gene's germline CDR1 is MNHEY and CDR2 SVGAGI. Trimming took 8 bases from V and 0 from J, leaving 11 bases between them. CDR3 length equals 13 residues. As DNA, the CDR3 is TGTGCCAGCGTCGACGCGTTCTCCTACGAGCAGTACTTC. As protein: CASVDAFSYEQYF.

The V call is TRBV11-2, the J call TRBJ2-7; 8 bases fit TRBD2. The CDR3 runs 16 residues. The germline CDR1 and CDR2 sequences are SGHAT and FQNNGV. The V and J ends lost 1 base and 4 bases, in that order; junction bases with no gene match: 9. The CDR3 is CASSLVSSGIPYEQYF. The CDR3, as DNA: TGTGCCAGCAGCTTAGTGAGTAGCGGGATCCCTTACGAGCAGTACTTC.

The chain employs TRBV29-1 and TRBJ1-2; TRBD1 might be the D (5 bases). The V gene's germline CDR1 is SQVTM and CDR2 ANQGSEA. The CDR3 length is 13 residues. V lost 7 bases and J lost 4, with 16 bases in between. The CDR3 DNA follows: TGCAGCGCTGTTGGGGGGGTAGGCTATGGCTACACCTTC. Translation: CSAVGGVGYGYTF.

The rearrangement uses TRBV3-1 (or the pseudogene TRBV3-2) and TRBJ2-3, with 8 bases aligning to TRBD2. Germline loops: CDR1 LGHDT, CDR2 YNNKEL (reference sequence). The CDR3 runs 16 residues. The junction had 6 bases not matched to a gene; V was cut back by 4 bases and J by 0 bases. The CDR3 DNA sequence: TGTGCCAGCAGCCCCCGGGGGGGGGCGAGCACAGATACGCAGTATTTT. It is translated as CASSPRGGASTDTQYF.

The V call is TRBV19, the J call TRBJ1-4; D is unresolved. This CDR3 has 17 amino acids. V lost 3 bases to trimming and J lost 5 bases, with 19 bases between them. Looked up from germline, CDR1 is LNHDA and CDR2 is SQIVND (reference sequence). CDR3 region: CASSIPLSGLANEKLFF. For the CDR3, the DNA is TGTGCCAGTAGTATCCCGCTCTCAGGTCTGGCGAATGAAAAACTGTTTTTT.

This rearrangement joins TRBV29-1 to TRBJ2-1; D tentatively reads TRBD1 or TRBD2 (5 bases each). The CDR3 sequence is 12 residues long. V was trimmed by 7 bases and J by 12 bases, leaving 19 bases between them. CDR1 SQVTM and CDR2 ANQGSEA come from the germline V gene. CDR3 in DNA: TGCAGCGCCCGGGACGTACCATCGTGGCAGTTCTTC. Translating gives CSARDVPSWQFF.

This chain connects TRBV2 to TRBJ2-7; possible D gene TRBD2, 6 bases. V was pared by 9 bases and J by 3 bases, with 12 bases between. This CDR3 has 12 amino acids. The germline V gene has CDR1 SNHLY and CDR2 FYNNEI. CDR3: CARGTANYEQYF. The CDR3 DNA reads TGTGCCAGAGGGACTGCAAACTACGAGCAGTACTTC.

In this sample, this clone turned up once. This rearrangement joins TRBV3-1 (or the pseudogene TRBV3-2) to TRBJ2-7; 9 nucleotides agree with TRBD2. V lost 6 bases and J lost 3; bases outside the gene matches: 6. Germline CDR1 and CDR2: LGHDT and YNNKEL (reference sequence). This CDR3 spans 14 amino acids. CDR3 in DNA: TGTGCCAGCAGTTTTAGCGGGAGCTACTACGAGCAGTACTTC. Translating gives CASSFSGSYYEQYF.

The chain has TRBV5-1 and TRBJ1-2; TRBD1 might be the D (5 bases). The CDR3 is made up of 12 amino acids. CDR1 and CDR2 (germline): SGHRS, YFSETQ. V was clipped by 4 bases and J by 3 bases, with 7 bases between them. The CDR3 DNA sequence: TGCGCCAGCAGCCGGGACCACTATGGCTACACCTTC. Encoded protein: CASSRDHYGYTF.

The rearrangement uses TRBV15 and TRBJ2-5; the match to TRBD2 covers 12 bases. CDR1 is LNHNV, CDR2 YYDKDF, per germline (reference sequence). This CDR3 is 15 amino acids long. V trimming: 3 bases; J trimming: 4 bases; junction bases outside the gene matches: 3. The CDR3 DNA sequence: TGTGCCACCAGCAGGCCGGGACTAGCGGGAGAGACCCAGTACTTC. Its translation is CATSRPGLAGETQYF. Filled out from reference TRBV15 and TRBJ2-5, the complete variable domain reads DAMVIQNPRYQVTQFGKPVTLSCSQTLNHNVMYWYQQKSSQAPKLLFHYYDKDFNNEADTPDNFQSRRPNTSFCFLDIRSPGLGDTAMYLCATSRPGLAGETQYFGPGTRLLVL.

The V and J genes are TRBV19 and TRBJ1-1; tentatively, D is TRBD1 (6 bases). This CDR3 has 13 residues. V lost 8 bases and J lost 0, with 10 bases in between. The germline V gene encodes CDR1 LNHDA and CDR2 SQIVND (reference sequence). In DNA, the CDR3 is TGTGCCAGTTCCGGACAGCTGAACACTGAAGCTTTCTTT. This sequence encodes CASSGQLNTEAFF.

V gene TRBV24-1 combines with J gene TRBJ2-1; TRBD2 is a possible D gene (6 bases). The V and J ends lost 5 bases and 3 bases respectively, with 16 bases between them. The germline V gene encodes CDR1 KGHDR and CDR2 SFDVKD. The CDR3 length is 16 residues. The chain's CDR3 is CATSGGTIDVYNEQFF. CDR3 nucleotides: TGTGCCACCAGTGGCGGGACCATAGACGTCTACAATGAGCAGTTCTTC.

J is TRBJ1-1 and V is TRBV5-4, with 10 bases fitting TRBD1. CDR3 size: 12 residues. The germline gives CDR1 SGHNT, CDR2 YYREEE (reference sequence). J was trimmed by 8 bases and V by 4 bases; bases with no gene match: 2. The chain's CDR3 is CASSLDRGEAFF. The CDR3 nucleotides are TGTGCCAGCAGCCTGGACAGGGGGGAAGCTTTCTTT.

The V and J genes are TRBV5-1 and TRBJ1-2, with D unresolved. Between the trimmed V and J ends, which lost 0 bases and 1 base, there was a span of 4 bases. In germline, CDR1 is SGHRS, CDR2 YFSETQ. This CDR3 has 13 amino acids. The CDR3 here is CASSLGNNYGYTF. In DNA, the CDR3 is TGCGCCAGCAGCTTGGGGAATAACTATGGCTACACCTTC.

V and J are TRBV20-1 and TRBJ2-1; D is unresolved. This CDR3 is 14 amino acids long. Between the trimmed V and J ends, which lost 3 bases and 0 bases, there was a span of 9 bases. Germline V gene data show CDR1 as DFQATT and CDR2 as SNEGSKA (reference sequence). The CDR3 here is CSASVVSSYNEQFF. CDR3 sequence (DNA): TGCAGTGCTAGTGTGGTGAGCTCCTACAATGAGCAGTTCTTC.

CDR3: CASSTATTEAFF. Here the CDR3 DNA reads TGTGCCAGCTCAACAGCAACCACTGAAGCTTTCTTT. The chain employs TRBV18 and TRBJ1-1; no firm D call. V shed 5 bases and J shed 4 bases, with 8 bases lying between them. From germline, CDR1 is KGHSH and CDR2 LQKENI. The CDR3 totals 12 residues.

This clone has just a few counts. This chain connects TRBV5-1 to TRBJ2-6, with D unresolved. V dropped 7 bases and J dropped 0 bases, with 14 bases sitting between them. This CDR3 region has 16 residues. Per germline, CDR1 SGHRS and CDR2 YFSETQ. The CDR3 protein is CASLPNPSSGANVLTF. The CDR3 DNA reads as TGCGCCAGCCTCCCAAACCCCAGCTCTGGGGCCAACGTCCTGACTTTC.

The chain joins TRBV7-3 to TRBJ2-2; D not resolved. The CDR3 loop spans 14 amino acids. Trimming shortened V by 5 bases and J by 5 bases, and 12 bases separated the two germline ends. In germline, CDR1 is SGHTA, CDR2 FQGTGA. CDR3 coding DNA: TGTGCCAGCAGCCTCGATAACCCTACCGGGGAGCTGTTTTTT. Protein sequence: CASSLDNPTGELFF.

This clone appeared a single time. This chain connects TRBV6-5 to TRBJ1-5; D unresolved. This CDR3 region has 13 residues. V lost 6 bases, J lost 4 bases, and 10 bases lay in between. The germline CDR1 and CDR2 sequences are MNHEY and SVGAGI. This CDR3 is CASSKDGNQPQHF. In DNA form, the CDR3 reads TGTGCCAGCAGCAAAGACGGTAATCAGCCCCAGCATTTT.

This chain connects TRBV21-1 to TRBJ2-2; TRBD1 is the table's D call and was not checked against the DNA. TRBV21-1 is a documented pseudogene. The length of the CDR3 is 16 residues. The CDR3 DNA reads TGTGCCAGCAGCAAAGGGGGGCGTACGAACACCGGGGAGCTGTTTTTT. It encodes CASSKGGRTNTGELFF.

The chain combines TRBV7-2 with TRBJ1-2; D is uncertain. The CDR3 length is 12 residues. The V end lost 5 bases, the J end lost 1 base, and 5 bases lay between the germline ends. Germline V gene sequence: CDR1 SGHTA, CDR2 FQGNSA. In DNA, the CDR3 is TGTGCCAGCAGCCCCAGTAACTATGGCTACACCTTC. This gives the protein CASSPSNYGYTF.

The chain has TRBV6-1 and TRBJ2-4, with D possibly being TRBD1 or TRBD2 (5 bases each). With 1 base removed from V and 8 bases from J, the gap between germline ends came to 9 bases. This CDR3 is 13 amino acids long. The V gene's germline CDR1 is MNHNS and CDR2 SASEGT. CDR3 protein: CASSEVQGDIQYF. Here the CDR3 DNA reads TGTGCCAGCAGTGAAGTGCAGGGAGACATTCAGTACTTC.